The sequence of this T cell receptor beta chain was determined in a study of shared clonotypes between healthy human individuals. Overall study findings and caveats: It was the non-shared clonotypes that had lower generation probabilities than clonotypes shared by all four donors.

Only CD45RO-negative cells positively selected for CCR7 counted as naive CD8 cells, so terminally differentiated effector memory CD45RA+ cells were excluded. The authors ran the assay at deep level. Libraries were prepared by immunoSEQ multiplex PCR; TCRdb keeps only in-frame clonotypes and omits some of them. The table has 750,000 to 1,000,000 clones, about 91% seen once. A remark on this clone: What it binds is unknown. Other DNA sequences in the sample encode the same CDR3.

The V end lost 3 bases, the J end lost 0 bases, and 6 bases lay between the germline ends. The length of the CDR3 is 13 residues. The germline V gene has CDR1 MNHEY and CDR2 SMNVEV (reference sequence). The source of this sequence is a man aged 30 to 45 in good health. Sequencing was done on a sample of naive CD8+ T cells sorted from blood. This rearrangement joins TRBV27 to TRBJ2-7; D is unresolved. CDR3: CASSFSPSYEQYF. CDR3 bases: TGTGCCAGCAGTTTTTCTCCCTCCTACGAGCAGTACTTC.